Below, 18 T cell receptor beta chains from the same sample are listed, as sequenced in a study of technical replicates of blood from a handful of donors. Only in-frame clones appear in the TCRdb table, and some are missing; sequencing was by immunoSEQ multiplex PCR. The sample yields around 83,000 clones, approximately 95% seen once. Sequencing was performed on T cells isolated from PBMCs. The receptors here all came from a human donor in good health.

This chain uses TRBV9 with TRBJ1-2, with a weak D call TRBD1 (6 bases). Germline-derived CDR1 and CDR2 are SGDLS and YYNGEE. The V end was cut by 3 bases, the J end by 1 base, with 10 bases between. There are 14 residues in the CDR3. The CDR3 region is CASSGRQVNYGYTF. CDR3 sequence (DNA): TGTGCCAGCAGCGGTCGACAGGTTAACTATGGCTACACCTTC.

The rearrangement uses TRBV25-1 and TRBJ1-1; a weak D match, TRBD1 (6 bases). With 6 bases removed from V and 6 bases from J, the gap between germline ends came to 14 bases. The CDR3 has 13 residues. CDR1 and CDR2 from the germline V gene are MGHDK and SYGVNS. CDR3 amino acids: CASSPGTGSEAFF. The CDR3 region has the DNA TGTGCCAGCAGCCCCGGCACAGGGTCTGAAGCTTTCTTT.

This clone was counted only a few times. The V gene is TRBV29-1, the J gene TRBJ1-1, with 7 nucleotides matching TRBD1. V dropped 6 bases and J dropped 0; count of bases not matched to a gene: 13. This CDR3 contains 16 residues. CDR1 and CDR2 (germline): SQVTM, ANQGSEA. The CDR3 region has the DNA TGCAGCGTGGCTAAGACAGGGAATCCCATGAACACTGAAGCTTTCTTT. As protein: CSVAKTGNPMNTEAFF.

This clone was picked up one time. The chain joins TRBV5-1 to TRBJ1-1, with a possible D match to TRBD1 (6 bases). The CDR3 totals 13 residues. Germline values: CDR1 SGHRS, CDR2 YFSETQ. The V end was cut by 2 bases, the J end by 5 bases, with 10 bases between. The CDR3 region has the DNA TGCGCCAGCAGCTTCCGGGGGGCGACTGAAGCTTTCTTT. It translates to CASSFRGATEAFF.

The chain is built from TRBV7-2 and TRBJ2-7; possibly TRBD2 for D (5 bases). Looked up from germline, CDR1 is SGHTA and CDR2 is FQGNSA. CDR3 length: 13 residues. Trimming shortened V by 1 base and J by 6 bases, and 10 bases separated the two germline ends. The CDR3 sequence: CASSLEGSGEQYF. The CDR3 DNA reads as TGTGCCAGCAGCTTAGAGGGCAGCGGCGAGCAGTACTTC.

This chain joins TRBV10-3 and TRBJ1-5; possibly TRBD1 for D (5 bases). V was pared by 0 bases and J by 0 bases, with 18 bases between. The CDR3 consists of 19 residues. CDR1 and CDR2 (germline): ENHRY, SYGVKD. CDR3 sequence reads: CAISESLVVAGNSNQPQHF. The CDR3, as DNA: TGTGCCATCAGTGAGTCTCTGGTCGTGGCAGGGAATAGCAATCAGCCCCAGCATTTT.

The chain uses TRBV20-1 and TRBJ1-1; D is unresolved. Trimming took off 0 bases at V and 5 bases at J, with 4 bases between the two ends. Germline lookup yields CDR1 DFQATT and CDR2 SNEGSKA (reference sequence). The CDR3 contains 11 residues. Here the CDR3 reads CSARDRTEAFF. CDR3 nucleotides: TGCAGTGCTAGAGATCGGACTGAAGCTTTCTTT.

The gene calls are TRBV14 and TRBJ1-1; no clear D gene. Germline V lookup: CDR1 SGHDN, CDR2 FVKESK. The CDR3 runs to 13 residues. Between the trimmed V and J ends, which lost 1 base and 10 bases, there was a span of 13 bases. The chain's CDR3 is CASSQGRLSGAFF. In nucleotides, the CDR3 is TGTGCCAGCAGCCAAGGGCGGCTCAGCGGAGCTTTCTTT. Full variable domain (outside the CDR3, taken from reference TRBV14 and TRBJ1-1): EAGVTQFPSHSVIEKGQTVTLRCDPISGHDNLYWYRRVMGKEIKFLLHFVKESKQDESGMPNNRFLAERTGGTYSTLKVQPAELEDSGVYFCASSQGRLSGAFFGQGTRLTVV.

The CDR3 here is CAWSVGGLSYEQYF. The CDR3 nucleotides read TGTGCCTGGAGTGTGGGTGGACTCTCCTACGAGCAGTACTTC. The rearrangement uses TRBV30 and TRBJ2-7, with D perhaps TRBD2 (5 bases). With 0 bases removed from V and 0 bases from J, the gap between germline ends came to 9 bases. The CDR3 contains 14 residues. Looked up from germline, CDR1 is GTSNPN and CDR2 is SVGIG (reference sequence).

This clone has only one observation. The genes are TRBV5-1 and TRBJ2-7; D perhaps matches TRBD1 (5 bases). Looked up from germline, CDR1 is SGHRS and CDR2 is YFSETQ. V dropped 1 base and J dropped 4 bases, with 12 bases sitting between them. CDR3 length: 14 amino acids. This CDR3 reads CASSLLQGRYEQYF. In DNA form, the CDR3 reads TGCGCCAGCAGCTTGTTGCAGGGAAGATACGAGCAGTACTTC.

The chain has TRBV4-2 and TRBJ1-4, with D possibly being TRBD1 (6 bases). V was pared by 4 bases and J by 6 bases, with 9 bases between. CDR1 and CDR2 (germline): LGHNA, YNFKEQ. The CDR3 covers 13 residues. The CDR3 here is CASSPNRDEKLFF. The CDR3 nucleotides are TGTGCCAGCAGCCCCAACAGGGATGAAAAACTGTTTTTT.

This clone occurred once. This chain joins TRBV6-5 and TRBJ2-7; TRBD1 matches at 9 bases. The CDR3 sequence is 11 residues long. With 10 bases clipped from V and 5 bases from J, the junction kept 3 bases outside the gene matches. Germline assignment: CDR1 MNHEY and CDR2 SVGAGI. The CDR3 loop reads CATWTGDEQYF. Written as DNA, the CDR3 is TGTGCCACATGGACAGGGGACGAGCAGTACTTC.

The rearrangement joins TRBV4-1 to TRBJ2-7, with a tentative D call TRBD1 (6 bases). V was trimmed by 5 bases and J by 0 bases, leaving 14 bases between them. The CDR3 loop spans 15 amino acids. Germline values: CDR1 MGHRA, CDR2 YSYEKL. This chain's CDR3 is CASSARQDSSYEQYF. Here the CDR3 DNA reads TGCGCCAGCAGCGCAAGGCAGGACAGCTCCTACGAGCAGTACTTC.

The genes are TRBV6-1 and TRBJ1-4; D might be TRBD1 (5 bases). The germline V gene has CDR1 MNHNS and CDR2 SASEGT. V lost 2 bases to trimming and J lost 3 bases, with 10 bases between them. The CDR3 extends over 15 amino acids. This chain's CDR3 is CASSEQGVANEKLFF. CDR3 nucleotides: TGTGCCAGCAGTGAACAAGGGGTGGCTAATGAAAAACTGTTTTTT.

This chain uses TRBV4-1 with TRBJ2-7; TRBD2 aligns across 7 bases. The V segment lost 0 bases and the J segment 7 bases; nucleotides outside the gene matches: 6. Germline-derived CDR1 and CDR2 are MGHRA and YSYEKL. The CDR3 contains 14 residues. The CDR3, as DNA: TGCGCCAGCAGCCAAGAGGCGGGAGTGGGGGAGCAGTACTTC. Translated: CASSQEAGVGEQYF.

CDR3 loop: CASSQGVSTEAFF. Written as DNA, the CDR3 is TGTGCCAGCAGCCAAGGTGTGAGCACTGAAGCTTTCTTT. V is TRBV14 and J is TRBJ1-1; D uncertain. The V end lost 1 base, the J end lost 4 bases, and 7 bases lay between the germline ends. In germline, CDR1 is SGHDN, CDR2 FVKESK. This CDR3 has 13 residues.

The chain employs TRBV11-2 and TRBJ1-5; 8 nucleotides match TRBD1. The CDR3 is made up of 15 amino acids. V was clipped by 0 bases and J by 6 bases; unmatched bases: 4. Germline V CDR1 and CDR2: SGHAT, FQNNGV. The CDR3 spells CASSLDRGRSQPQHF. The CDR3 nucleotides read TGTGCCAGCAGCTTAGACAGGGGGCGAAGTCAGCCCCAGCATTTT. Together with reference TRBV11-2 and TRBJ1-5, the CDR3 gives the full variable domain: EAGVAQSPRYKIIEKRQSVAFWCNPISGHATLYWYQQILGQGPKLLIQFQNNGVVDDSQLPKDRFSAERLKGVDSTLKIQPAKLEDSAVYLCASSLDRGRSQPQHFGDGTRLSIL.

The J gene is TRBJ2-1, the V gene TRBV7-9, with 8 bases fitting TRBD1. With 5 bases clipped from V and 0 bases from J, the junction kept 6 bases outside the gene matches. The CDR3 contains 16 residues. CDR1 SEHNR and CDR2 FQNEAQ come from the germline V gene (reference sequence). The CDR3 region is CASSGYGQGSYNEQFF. CDR3 sequence (DNA): TGTGCCAGCAGCGGATACGGACAGGGCTCCTACAATGAGCAGTTCTTC.